This T cell receptor (beta chain) was recovered during a study of T-cell reconstitution after alpha-beta-depleted transplantation in children. Study observations and caveats: Newly produced T cells mostly provided counts and TCRbeta diversity after one year, as hyperexpanded clones declined. There were reportedly several hundred expanded graft clones from which alpha-beta T cells came about two months after transplant.

Comments on this clonotype: Its antigen is not known.

Trimming took off 4 bases at V and 6 bases at J, with 13 bases between the two ends. CDR3 size: 14 residues. The germline V gene encodes CDR1 SGHDN and CDR2 FVKESK. It was with unique molecular identifiers that the TCRbeta library was prepared. TCRdb processed the PCR reads anew with MiXCR; each CDR3 protein has one entry. The sample consists of 500,000 to 650,000 distinct CDR3 sequences, around 10% of them appearing once. Here the sequenced sample was PBMCs, mostly from graft donor cells, taken 180 days after TCRalphabeta/CD19-depleted stem cell transplant. This receptor was obtained from a female patient aged 2-9 years who had a stem cell transplant for aplastic anemia, so the T cells may come from the graft donor. V gene TRBV14 combines with J gene TRBJ2-4; D possibly corresponds to TRBD1 (6 bases). DNA of the CDR3: TGTGCCAGCAGCCGGGCGGCAGGGGCAAACATTCAGTACTTC. Translation: CASSRAAGANIQYF. Using reference TRBV14 and TRBJ2-4 for the parts outside the CDR3, the full variable domain is EAGVTQFPSHSVIEKGQTVTLRCDPISGHDNLYWYRRVMGKEIKFLLHFVKESKQDESGMPNNRFLAERTGGTYSTLKVQPAELEDSGVYFCASSRAAGANIQYFGAGTRLSVL.